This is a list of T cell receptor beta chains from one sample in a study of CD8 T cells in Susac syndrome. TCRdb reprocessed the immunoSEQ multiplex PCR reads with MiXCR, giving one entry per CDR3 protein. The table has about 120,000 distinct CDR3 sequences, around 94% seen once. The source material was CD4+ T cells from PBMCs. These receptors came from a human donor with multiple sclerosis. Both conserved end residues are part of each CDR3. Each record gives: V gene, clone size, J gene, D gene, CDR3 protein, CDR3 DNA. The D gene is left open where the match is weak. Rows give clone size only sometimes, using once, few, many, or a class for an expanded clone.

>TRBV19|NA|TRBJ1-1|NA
CATLGVGSTEAFF
TGTGCCACCCTGGGGGTTGGGAGCACTGAAGCTTTCTTT
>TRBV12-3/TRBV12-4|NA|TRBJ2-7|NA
CASSRTPQGGYEQYF
TGTGCCAGCAGCCGGACCCCCCAGGGGGGCTACGAGCAGTACTTC
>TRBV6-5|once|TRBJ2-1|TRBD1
CASSYISSGGSDNEQFF
TGTGCCAGCAGTTATATTTCCTCAGGGGGCTCCGACAATGAGCAGTTCTTC
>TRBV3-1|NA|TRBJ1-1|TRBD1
CASSQRQGRRDTEAFF
TGTGCCAGCAGCCAAAGACAGGGGCGACGGGACACTGAAGCTTTCTTT
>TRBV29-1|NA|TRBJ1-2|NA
CSVEVVYGYTF
TGCAGCGTTGAAGTAGTCTATGGCTACACCTTC
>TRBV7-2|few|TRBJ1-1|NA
CASSLVALNTEAFF
TGTGCCAGCAGCTTAGTTGCTCTGAACACTGAAGCTTTCTTT
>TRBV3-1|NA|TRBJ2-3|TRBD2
CASSQGSSSGPTDTQYF
TGTGCCAGCAGCCAAGGATCTTCTAGCGGACCCACAGATACGCAGTATTTT
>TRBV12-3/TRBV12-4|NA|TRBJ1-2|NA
CASSLLGGGGGYTF
TGTGCCAGCAGTTTACTCGGGGGAGGAGGAGGCTACACCTTC
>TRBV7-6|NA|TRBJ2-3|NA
CASSTVGGPDTQYF
TGTGCCAGCAGCACCGTCGGGGGCCCAGATACGCAGTATTTT
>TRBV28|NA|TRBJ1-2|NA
CASSLAGQNYGYTF
TGTGCCAGCAGTTTAGCAGGACAGAACTATGGCTACACCTTC
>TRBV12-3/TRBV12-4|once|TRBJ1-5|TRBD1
CASDKQGGGQPQHF
TGTGCCAGCGATAAACAGGGGGGAGGACAGCCCCAGCATTTT
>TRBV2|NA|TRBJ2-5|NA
CASRDRPSKETQYF
TGTGCCAGCAGGGACCGACCGTCCAAAGAGACCCAGTACTTC
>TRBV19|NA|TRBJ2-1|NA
CASSPRGDGNEQFF
TGTGCCAGTTCCCCGCGCGGGGATGGGAATGAGCAGTTCTTC
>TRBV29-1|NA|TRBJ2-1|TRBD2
CSALQRDAQGEQFF
TGCAGCGCCTTACAGCGGGATGCCCAGGGTGAGCAGTTCTTC
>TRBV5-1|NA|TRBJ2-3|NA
CASSLAPEGTDTQYF
TGCGCCAGCAGCCTCGCCCCGGAGGGCACAGATACGCAGTATTTT
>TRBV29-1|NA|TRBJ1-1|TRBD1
CSGGQGTLMNTEAFF
TGCAGCGGTGGACAGGGTACCCTTATGAACACTGAAGCTTTCTTT
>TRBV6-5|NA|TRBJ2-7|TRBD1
CASSTYRGEQYF
TGTGCCAGCAGCACTTACAGGGGCGAGCAGTACTTC
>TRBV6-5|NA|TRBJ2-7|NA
CASSYSNADVYEQYF
TGTGCCAGCAGTTACTCTAACGCGGACGTCTACGAGCAGTACTTC
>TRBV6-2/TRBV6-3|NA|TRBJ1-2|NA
CASSPLGQGTNGYTF
TGTGCCAGCAGCCCCTTGGGGCAGGGGACGAATGGCTACACCTTC
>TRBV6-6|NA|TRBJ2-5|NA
CASSYTAPGETQYF
TGTGCCAGCAGTTACACAGCCCCCGGGGAGACCCAGTACTTC
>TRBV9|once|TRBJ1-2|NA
CASSQPGEVYGYTF
TGTGCCAGCAGCCAACCCGGGGAGGTCTATGGCTACACCTTC
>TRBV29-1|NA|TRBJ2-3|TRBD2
CSVDPSGRTDTQYF
TGCAGCGTTGACCCTAGCGGACGCACAGATACGCAGTATTTT
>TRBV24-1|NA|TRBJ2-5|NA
CATSVGETQYF
TGTGCCACCAGTGTGGGAGAGACCCAGTACTTC
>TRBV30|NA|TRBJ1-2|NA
CAWSAGPLYGYTF
TGTGCCTGGAGCGCCGGGCCCCTCTATGGCTACACCTTC
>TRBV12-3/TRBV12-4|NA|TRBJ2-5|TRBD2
CASSPLAGATKTQYF
TGTGCCAGCAGCCCCCTCGCGGGAGCCACAAAGACCCAGTACTTC
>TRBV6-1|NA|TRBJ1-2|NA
CASSEERGGGYGYTF
TGTGCCAGCAGTGAAGAAAGGGGGGGTGGCTATGGCTACACCTTC
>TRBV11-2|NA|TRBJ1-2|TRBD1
CASSSLRGRRARDGYTF
TGTGCCAGCAGCTCTCTAAGGGGGCGCCGCGCCAGGGATGGCTACACCTTC
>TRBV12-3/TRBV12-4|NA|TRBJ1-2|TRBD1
CASSFYRGGYTF
TGTGCCAGCAGTTTCTACAGGGGGGGCTACACCTTC
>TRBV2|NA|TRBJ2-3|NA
CASSENTDTQYF
TGTGCCAGCAGTGAAAACACAGATACGCAGTATTTT
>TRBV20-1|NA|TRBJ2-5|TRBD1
CSASLQGARGETQYF
TGCAGTGCTAGTCTCCAGGGGGCGCGAGGAGAGACCCAGTACTTC
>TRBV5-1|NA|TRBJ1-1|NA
CASSTEGHQNTEAFF
TGCGCCAGCAGCACCGAGGGGCACCAGAACACTGAAGCTTTCTTT
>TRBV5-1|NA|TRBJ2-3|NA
CASSLAGIGYRTDTQYF
TGCGCCAGCAGCTTGGCCGGGATCGGGTACCGCACAGATACGCAGTATTTT
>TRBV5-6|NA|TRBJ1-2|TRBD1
CASSSLQGLYGYTF
TGTGCCAGCAGCTCGCTACAGGGGCTCTATGGCTACACCTTC
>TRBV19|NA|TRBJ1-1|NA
CASSPGKRAFF
TGTGCCAGTAGTCCCGGGAAGCGCGCTTTCTTT
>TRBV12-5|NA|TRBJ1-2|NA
CASGREAGRIHGYTF
TGTGCTAGTGGTCGCGAGGCAGGGAGGATCCATGGCTACACCTTC
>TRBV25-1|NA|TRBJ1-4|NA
CASRSSEKLFF
TGTGCCAGCAGATCCTCTGAAAAACTGTTTTTT
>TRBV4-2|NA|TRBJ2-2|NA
CASSQEGGGKGELFF
TGTGCCAGCAGCCAAGAAGGGGGCGGGAAGGGAGAGCTGTTTTTT
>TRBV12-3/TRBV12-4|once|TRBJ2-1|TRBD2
CASSSMTSGMRNEQFF
TGTGCCAGCAGTTCGATGACTAGCGGGATGCGGAATGAGCAGTTCTTC
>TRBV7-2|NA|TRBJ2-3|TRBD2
CASSLAGGTFGTQYF
TGTGCCAGCAGCCTGGCGGGGGGAACTTTTGGGACGCAGTATTTT
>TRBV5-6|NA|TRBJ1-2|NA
CASSLGGSRYNYGYTF
TGTGCCAGCAGCCTGGGAGGCAGTCGGTATAACTATGGCTACACCTTC
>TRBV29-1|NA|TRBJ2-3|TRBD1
CSVGQGPDTQYF
TGCAGCGTTGGACAGGGCCCAGATACGCAGTATTTT
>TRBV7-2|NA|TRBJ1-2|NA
CASSLPLSSQSGYTF
TGTGCCAGCAGTCTACCCCTCAGTAGCCAATCTGGCTACACCTTC
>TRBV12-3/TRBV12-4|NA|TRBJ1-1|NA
CASIRNTEAFF
TGTGCCAGCATCCGAAACACTGAAGCTTTCTTT
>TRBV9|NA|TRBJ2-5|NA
CASSVAGTVETQYF
TGTGCCAGCAGCGTTGCCGGGACCGTAGAGACCCAGTACTTC
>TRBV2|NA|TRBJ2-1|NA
CASGTSVGSNEQFF
TGTGCCAGCGGAACTAGTGTCGGATCCAATGAGCAGTTCTTC
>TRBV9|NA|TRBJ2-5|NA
CASSVGQETQYF
TGTGCCAGCAGCGTCGGCCAAGAGACCCAGTACTTC
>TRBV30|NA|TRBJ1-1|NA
CAWSVGHHLEAFF
TGTGCCTGGAGTGTTGGGCACCACCTTGAAGCTTTCTTT
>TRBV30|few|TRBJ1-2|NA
CAWSRGTNYGYTF
TGTGCCTGGAGTCGGGGCACGAACTATGGCTACACCTTC
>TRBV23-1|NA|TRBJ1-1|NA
CASSHRGWTLKAFF
TGCGCCAGCAGTCACAGGGGCTGGACACTGAAGGCTTTCTTT
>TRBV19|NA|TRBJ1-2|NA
CASSSEQKNYGYTF
TGTGCCAGTAGTTCGGAACAGAAAAACTATGGCTACACCTTC
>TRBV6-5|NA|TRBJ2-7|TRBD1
CASKGQASYEQYF
TGTGCCAGCAAAGGACAGGCATCCTACGAGCAGTACTTC
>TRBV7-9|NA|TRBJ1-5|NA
CASSLGGAEGQPQHF
TGTGCCAGCAGCTTGGGAGGGGCCGAGGGGCAGCCCCAGCATTTT
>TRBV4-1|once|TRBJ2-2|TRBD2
CASSLREGVSLNTGELFF
TGCGCCAGCAGCCTGCGGGAGGGGGTGTCCCTGAACACCGGGGAGCTGTTTTTT
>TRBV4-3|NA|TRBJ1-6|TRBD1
CASSLRDRGNSPLHF
TGCGCCAGCTCTCTCCGGGACAGGGGAAATTCACCCCTCCACTTT
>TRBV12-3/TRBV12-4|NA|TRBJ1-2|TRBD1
CASRQGTGGWGYTF
TGTGCCAGCAGGCAGGGGACAGGGGGCTGGGGCTACACCTTC